These 9 T cell receptor beta chains were all obtained from the same sample, sequenced in a study of T-cell memory formation after mild COVID-19. TCRdb processed the 5' RACE reads anew with MiXCR; each CDR3 protein has one entry. The data contain about 410,000 distinct CDR3 sequences, 23% of them singletons. The sample consisted of PBMCs or a T cell subset sorted from them (not recorded which). These receptors all come from an adult woman who had mild COVID-19 (a few samples of this study predate the infection). Cell type and time point are not known.

The V call is TRBV7-6, the J call TRBJ2-7; D might be TRBD2 (5 bases). Germline CDR1 reads SGHVS; CDR2 reads FNYEAQ. CDR3 size: 13 residues. V dropped 1 base and J dropped 7 bases, with 11 bases sitting between them. CDR3 amino acids: CASSLGTLSEQYF. The CDR3 nucleotides are TGTGCCAGCAGCTTAGGGACTCTTTCGGAGCAGTACTTC. The full variable domain, completed using reference TRBV7-6 and TRBJ2-7, is GAGVSQSPRYKVTKRGQDVALRCDPISGHVSLYWYRQALGQGPEFLTYFNYEAQQDKSGLPNDRFSAERPEGSISTLTIQRTEQRDSAMYRCASSLGTLSEQYFGPGTRLTVT.

V is TRBV4-1 and J is TRBJ1-3, with D perhaps matching TRBD1 (5 bases). The V end lost 0 bases, the J end lost 0 bases, and 12 bases lay between the germline ends. Germline loops: CDR1 MGHRA, CDR2 YSYEKL. This CDR3 has 17 residues. CDR3 amino acids: CASSQDLGAFSGNTIYF. The DNA for the CDR3 is TGCGCCAGCAGCCAAGATCTTGGGGCATTCTCTGGAAACACCATATATTTT.

This clonotype was detected a few times. V and J are TRBV6-6 and TRBJ2-2, with TRBD2 as a possible D gene (5 bases). V lost 2 bases to trimming and J lost 6 bases, with 19 bases between them. In germline, CDR1 is MNHNY, CDR2 SVGAGI (reference sequence). The CDR3 consists of 17 residues. The chain's CDR3 is CASSYGTRETEAGELFF. The DNA of the CDR3 is TGTGCCAGCAGTTACGGTACCCGGGAAACCGAGGCCGGGGAGCTGTTTTTT.

The chain is built from TRBV10-3 and TRBJ2-3; D possibly corresponds to TRBD2 (6 bases). The V and J ends lost 4 bases and 6 bases respectively, with 17 bases between them. Per the germline V gene, CDR1 is ENHRY and CDR2 is SYGVKD. This CDR3 has 15 amino acids. CDR3 nucleotides: TGTGCCATCAGTGCGGGCGGGACTGAGGGGGATACGCAGTATTTT. It specifies CAISAGGTEGDTQYF.

V gene TRBV6-1 combines with J gene TRBJ1-6; the D gene is possibly TRBD1 (5 bases). CDR3 length: 15 amino acids. With 4 bases removed from V and 6 bases from J, the gap between germline ends came to 13 bases. Germline CDR1 is MNHNS and CDR2 is SASEGT. The CDR3 sequence: CASSAQQGANSPLHF. The CDR3 DNA reads as TGTGCCAGCAGTGCCCAACAAGGGGCTAATTCACCCCTCCACTTT.

This clonotype has only a few counts. This chain links TRBV9 with TRBJ1-6; tentative D call: TRBD1 (5 bases). This CDR3 is built from 16 residues. Germline V lookup: CDR1 SGDLS, CDR2 YYNGEE. V lost 0 bases and J lost 6, with 13 bases in between. CDR3 in amino acids: CASSVEGEPVNSPLHF. The CDR3, as DNA: TGTGCCAGCAGCGTAGAAGGGGAGCCAGTTAATTCACCCCTCCACTTT.

This clonotype was seen ten or more times. V gene TRBV15 combines with J gene TRBJ2-3; D uncertain. Germline lookup yields CDR1 LNHNV and CDR2 YYDKDF (reference sequence). V shed 0 bases and J shed 5 bases, with 6 bases lying between them. The CDR3 loop spans 13 amino acids. CDR3 sequence: CATSRDLGDTQYF. In nucleotides, the CDR3 is TGTGCCACCAGCAGAGATTTGGGAGATACGCAGTATTTT.

A few counts support this clonotype. The rearrangement links TRBV5-6 to TRBJ2-3; TRBD2 is a possible D gene (5 bases). Germline V lookup: CDR1 SGHDT, CDR2 YYEEEE. CDR3 size: 14 residues. The ends were cut back, 4 bases at V and 2 bases at J, with 11 bases in the middle. In DNA, the CDR3 is TGTGCCAGCAGCCCCTGGGAGTACACAGATACGCAGTATTTT. Its protein product is CASSPWEYTDTQYF.

The chain joins TRBV7-3 to TRBJ1-1, with D maybe TRBD1 (5 bases). There are 15 residues in the CDR3. In germline, CDR1 is SGHTA, CDR2 FQGTGA. V lost 3 bases to trimming and J lost 1 base, with 12 bases between them. The CDR3 DNA reads as TGTGCCAGCAGCTTCAGAGGGGTGCCGAACACTGAAGCTTTCTTT. Protein: CASSFRGVPNTEAFF.